The 8 T cell receptor beta chains below were found in one sample sequenced in a study of blood T cell repertoires in COVID-19. Libraries were prepared by immunoSEQ multiplex PCR; TCRdb keeps only in-frame clonotypes and omits some of them. This sample has tens of thousands of clones; roughly 76% occur once, and the top ten carry roughly 15%. Source material: peripheral blood. The receptors stem from a woman aged 80 or over with active or convalescent COVID-19.

The table lists this clone with a few counts. This chain connects TRBV7-3 to TRBJ2-1; 12 bases map to TRBD2. Germline V CDR1 and CDR2: SGHTA, FQGTGA. V shed 5 bases and J 0 bases; nucleotides not matched to a gene: 2. The CDR3 runs to 16 residues. The CDR3 protein is CASSMTSGSSYNEQFF. The DNA of the CDR3 is TGTGCCAGCAGCATGACTAGCGGGAGCTCCTACAATGAGCAGTTCTTC.

This clone is a singleton in its sample. The rearrangement joins TRBV2 to TRBJ2-3, with D unresolved. The CDR3 is 12 amino acids. Germline values: CDR1 SNHLY, CDR2 FYNNEI. Trimming cost V 6 bases and J 4 bases, with 8 bases left between them. The CDR3 region has the DNA TGTGCCAGCAGGTCAGGTTCAGATACGCAGTATTTT. The encoded protein is CASRSGSDTQYF.

J is TRBJ1-4 and V is TRBV14, with 8 positions matching TRBD1. The ends lost 4 bases at V and 8 bases at J; junction bases unmatched: 9. CDR3 size: 15 residues. Germline CDR1 and CDR2: SGHDN and FVKESK. The CDR3 DNA follows: TGTGCCAGCAGCCGGATTGGACAGGGCAGAGAAAAACTGTTTTTT. It specifies CASSRIGQGREKLFF. The full variable domain, rest sourced from reference TRBV14 and TRBJ1-4, is EAGVTQFPSHSVIEKGQTVTLRCDPISGHDNLYWYRRVMGKEIKFLLHFVKESKQDESGMPNNRFLAERTGGTYSTLKVQPAELEDSGVYFCASSRIGQGREKLFFGSGTQLSVL.

The gene calls are TRBV12-3 or TRBV12-4 and TRBJ1-2; weak D call: TRBD1 (6 bases). The CDR3 is made up of 11 amino acids. Trimming shortened V by 4 bases and J by 7 bases, and 7 bases separated the two germline ends. This CDR3 reads CASSYRAGYTF. As DNA, the CDR3 is TGTGCCAGCAGTTACAGGGCTGGCTACACCTTC.

The chain uses TRBV19 and TRBJ1-3; possibly TRBD1 for D (5 bases). V lost 3 bases to trimming and J lost 0 bases, with 18 bases between them. Germline loops: CDR1 LNHDA, CDR2 SQIVND (reference sequence). The CDR3 has 18 residues. CDR3 in amino acids: CASSIYSRVRLSGNTIYF. CDR3 nucleotides: TGTGCCAGTAGTATCTATAGCAGGGTGAGACTCTCTGGAAACACCATATATTTT.

The chain has TRBV5-6 and TRBJ2-3, with 7 nucleotides matching TRBD2. The CDR3 runs to 14 residues. The germline V gene encodes CDR1 SGHDT and CDR2 YYEEEE. V trimming: 2 bases; J trimming: 4 bases; junction bases outside the gene matches: 4. As DNA, the CDR3 is TGTGCCAGCAGCTTTGGGGGGAGGGCAGATACGCAGTATTTT. Amino acid sequence: CASSFGGRADTQYF.

The chain has TRBV25-1 and TRBJ1-1; TRBD1 is a possible D gene (5 bases). Between the trimmed V and J ends, which lost 5 bases and 4 bases, there was a span of 20 bases. Per germline, CDR1 MGHDK and CDR2 SYGVNS. CDR3 length: 16 amino acids. CDR3: CASSPPGLYRITEAFF. CDR3 nucleotides: TGTGCCAGCAGTCCTCCAGGGCTTTATAGAATCACTGAAGCTTTCTTT.

The chain combines TRBV7-3 with TRBJ1-4; D is perhaps TRBD1 (6 bases). The germline V and J ends were trimmed by 2 bases and 4 bases, with 11 bases remaining between them. This CDR3 is 15 amino acids long. Per the germline V gene, CDR1 is SGHTA and CDR2 is FQGTGA. CDR3 in DNA: TGTGCCAGCAGCTTACAGGCAGGGGTTAATGAAAAACTGTTTTTT. Amino acid sequence: CASSLQAGVNEKLFF.